This T cell receptor (beta chain) was identified during a study of OX40 agonist ivuxolimab in advanced cancers. The method was immunoSEQ multiplex PCR; TCRdb's version includes in-frame clones alone and lacks a portion of them. The data contain around 86,000 clones, about 88% of them seen just once; the ten biggest clones take up 0.3% to 0.45%. The sample consisted of CD4+ or CD8+ T cells sorted from blood, taken in a trial of the OX40 agonist ivuxolimab. The TCR sequence derives from an adult with an advanced solid tumor such as melanoma, head and neck, liver or kidney cancer.

The CDR3 nucleotides read TGTGCCAGCTCACCACGACTAGCTCAGAACACCGGGGAGCTGTTTTTT. Amino acid sequence: CASSPRLAQNTGELFF. The chain carries TRBV18 and TRBJ2-2; 7 nucleotides match TRBD2. Germline V gene sequence: CDR1 KGHSH, CDR2 LQKENI. This CDR3 is built from 16 residues. Trimming at V came to 1 base and at J to 1 base, leaving 3 bases not matched to a gene.